Shown below are 2 T cell receptor beta chains from a single sample sequenced in a study of cytomegalovirus exposure and HLA in healthy donors. Use of 60 Vbeta and 13 Jbeta primers characterized the PCR. Clones were read by immunoSEQ multiplex PCR, and TCRdb kept only the in-frame ones, dropping some. The data contain a few hundred thousand clones, less than 85% of them singletons. Sequencing was done on a sample of PBMCs. The receptors derive from a girl aged 2 to 10 in good health and CMV-seronegative.

The chain carries TRBV5-6 and TRBJ1-4; D uncertain. CDR1 is SGHDT and CDR2 is YYEEEE in the germline V gene. Trimming stripped 2 bases from V and 8 bases from J, with 10 bases between. The CDR3 is 13 residues long. The CDR3 here is CASSFVGGEKLFF. CDR3 nucleotides: TGTGCCAGCAGCTTTGTTGGAGGCGAAAAACTGTTTTTT.

With respect to this clone: The germline gene is not matched at one end of the junction; a read error may be the cause. V gene TRBV7-9 combines with J gene TRBJ1-1; D possibly corresponds to TRBD1 (6 bases). From germline, CDR1 is SEHNR and CDR2 FQNEAQ (reference sequence). The CDR3 consists of 13 residues. Here the CDR3 reads CSSSLGGGTEAFF. The CDR3 coding sequence is TGTTCCAGCAGCTTAGGGGGAGGCACTGAAGCTTTCTTT.